The subject of this entry is one T cell receptor beta chain. What it binds is unknown. Germline V gene lookup returns CDR1 MGHRA and CDR2 YSYEKL. This CDR3 is built from 19 residues. The ends were cut back, 4 bases at V and 4 bases at J, with 26 bases in the middle. The data originate from a study of radiation and T cells in renal cell carcinoma. Study-wide points: In blood, top tumor clones expanded by 2 weeks, shrinking by 4.

Profiled with immunoSEQ multiplex PCR; TCRdb holds only in-frame clones, not every one. The profile shows around 160,000 clones, 88% of them singletons. Indicated time point: baseline pretreatment blood. Treatment specified: 15 Gy SBRT to primary tumor, nephrectomy 4 weeks later. This renal cell carcinoma was of the clear cell type. The TCR sequence derives from a woman in her 70s with renal cell carcinoma. This material consisted of blood, taken from a patient whose treatment included radiotherapy and nephrectomy. V gene TRBV4-1 combines with J gene TRBJ1-3, with TRBD1 as a possible D gene (5 bases). The CDR3 loop is CASSLSLTRGLGAGNTIYF. In DNA, the CDR3 is TGCGCCAGCAGCCTCTCTCTAACCCGGGGCCTCGGGGCGGGAAACACCATATATTTT.